This note documents a single TCR beta chain sequence. Its target is not known. The data derive from a study of cytomegalovirus exposure and HLA in healthy donors. PCR amplification relied on 60 Vbeta primers (plus 13 Jbeta primers). The table came from immunoSEQ multiplex PCR; TCRdb's copy has only in-frame clones and leaves some out. Found here are about 160,000 clones, 84% of them singletons; the top ten hold around 0.96%. V was clipped by 6 bases and J by 0 bases, with 13 bases between them. This CDR3 has 15 amino acids. CDR1 is ENHRY, CDR2 SYGVKD, per germline. Study-wide findings and caveats: TCR beta chains associated with HLA were, in a later analysis, more clonally expanded than equally common others. Apparent HLA restriction characterized most CMV-associated TCR beta chains in a later analysis. Rare TCR sequences dominated, though some public TCRs recurred in many donors.

In nominal health when sampled, donors likely had unrecorded immune exposures nonetheless. V is TRBV10-3 and J is TRBJ2-3; no reliable D call. The material sequenced was PBMCs. This receptor was obtained from a man aged 30 to 45 in good health and CMV-seronegative. CDR3 amino acids: CAIRMTLASTDTQYF. In DNA form, the CDR3 reads TGTGCCATCAGGATGACACTTGCTAGCACAGATACGCAGTATTTT.